Listed here are 14 T cell receptor beta chains from one sample, sequenced in a study of tumor-infiltrating lymphocytes in primary liver carcinoma. Germline DNA was extracted too, while blood RNA derived from unsorted whole blood. The authors made TCR beta cDNA from approximately 500 ng total RNA with a constant-region primer. Modified slightly, ARM-PCR produced TCR beta libraries over three nested multiplex PCR rounds. Running around 10 cycles apiece, the first two PCR rounds relied on TRBV1-TRBV30 forward primers together with a C-beta reverse primer. TCRdb ran MiXCR on the multiplex PCR reads and lists one entry per CDR3 protein. The table lists around 330,000 distinct CDR3 sequences, about 60% of them singletons, with more than 8.5% in the top ten. Sequenced input: peripheral blood. The receptors were sampled from a middle-aged man with primary liver carcinoma and hepatitis B virus infection.

The J gene is TRBJ1-6, the V gene TRBV6-4; 10 bases are shared with TRBD1. The CDR3 has 15 residues. Losses at the gene ends were 0 bases for V and 7 bases for J; bases not matched to a gene: 0. Germline-derived CDR1 and CDR2 are MRHNA and SNTAGT. CDR3 DNA sequence: TGTGCCAGCAGTGACTCGACAGGGGGCAATTCACCCCTCCACTTT. This sequence encodes CASSDSTGGNSPLHF.

This clonotype was picked up many times. A junction end diverges from the germline sequence, so it may reflect a read error. The chain links TRBV29-1 to TRBJ1-2; D gene unclear. Germline V lookup: CDR1 SQVTM, CDR2 ANQGSEA. The CDR3 is 12 amino acids. The DNA of the CDR3 is TGCAGCGTTGATTCGGGCAGCGCGGCAGCTATCTTC. This translates into CSVDSGSAAAIF.

This rearrangement joins TRBV12-3 or TRBV12-4 to TRBJ2-5; D is unclear. The CDR3 totals 13 residues. V lost 7 bases and J lost 2, with 11 bases in between. The DNA for the CDR3 is TGTGCCAGCATACAGATGGGACAAGAGACCCAGTACTTC. Protein product: CASIQMGQETQYF.

Of note for this clonotype: A much larger clone differs from this one at a single base, so this may be a read error. The CDR3 end shows no conserved phenylalanine or tryptophan, and so a read error is likely. The gene calls are TRBV5-1 and TRBJ1-1; D possibly corresponds to TRBD1 (6 bases). V lost 6 bases, J lost 7 bases, and 16 bases lay in between. Germline V lookup: CDR1 SGHRS, CDR2 YFSETQ. This CDR3 is 13 amino acids long. CDR3: CASNKGGADEAFS. As DNA, the CDR3 is TGCGCCAGCAACAAGGGGGGGGCGGATGAAGCTTTCTCT.

About this clonotype: The CDR3 does not end in the conserved phenylalanine or tryptophan, so this is likely a read error. The chain links TRBV4-2 to TRBJ1-6; D unclear. The CDR3 loop spans 22 amino acids. Germline CDR1 reads LGHNA; CDR2 reads YNFKEQ. V was pared by 0 bases and J by 1 base, with 25 bases between. The CDR3 protein is CASSQERVGMGFRSSYNSPLHI. The CDR3 coding sequence is TGTGCCAGCAGCCAAGAAAGGGTCGGGATGGGCTTCAGGAGTTCCTATAATTCACCCCTCCACATT.

Comment on this clonotype: This may be a read error: a much more frequent sequence differs by one nucleotide. This chain joins TRBV4-1 and TRBJ2-5, with TRBD2 as a possible D gene (6 bases). This CDR3 has 13 amino acids. From germline, CDR1 is MGHRA and CDR2 YSYEKL. The CDR3 region has the DNA TGCGCCAGCAGCCAGCAGGAGGGAGAGACCCAGCACTTC. Amino acids: CASSQQEGETQHF.

This clonotype has only one observation. A much larger clonotype is one base distant, so this may be a read error. The J gene is TRBJ1-1, the V gene TRBV6-1; D gene uncertain. The CDR3 covers 14 residues. The germline V gene has CDR1 MNHNS and CDR2 SASEGT. The germline V and J ends were trimmed by 6 bases and 4 bases, with 15 bases remaining between them. The CDR3 region is CASRKAHGSTEAFF. The CDR3 DNA is TGTGCCAGCAGGAAGGCACATGGAAGCACTGAAGCTTTCTTT.

Points on this clonotype: Likely a read error: the CDR3 ends without its conserved phenylalanine or tryptophan. This chain links TRBV10-3 with TRBJ1-6; 9 bases line up with TRBD1. Trimming at V came to 5 bases and at J to 8 bases, leaving 7 bases not matched to a gene. The CDR3 extends over 15 amino acids. Germline CDR1 is ENHRY and CDR2 is SYGVKD. In nucleotides, the CDR3 is TGTGCCATCAGTAGGACAGGGGCGGTAGATTCACCCCTCCACCTT. Encoded protein: CAISRTGAVDSPLHL.

A note on this clonotype: Germline and junction disagree at one end, which may indicate a read error. The chain is built from TRBV6-1 and TRBJ2-1, with D maybe TRBD2 (7 bases). The CDR3 consists of 15 residues. Germline loops: CDR1 MNHNS, CDR2 SASEGT. DNA for the CDR3: TGTACCAGCAGAGGGGGACAAGCGGGGCTTTATGAGCAGTTCTTC. Translated, it gives CTSRGGQAGLYEQFF.

With regard to this clonotype: Relative to the germline gene, one junction end is altered; a read error may explain this. V and J are TRBV11-1 and TRBJ2-1; perhaps TRBD1 as D (6 bases). The CDR3 contains 15 residues. Germline assignment: CDR1 SGHAT and CDR2 FQDESV (reference sequence). DNA of the CDR3: TGTGGCAGCAACTCCCAGGGGAGCTCCTACAATGAGCAGTTCTTC. Translating gives CGSNSQGSSYNEQFF.

On this clonotype: A junction boundary mismatches the germline segment, possibly from a read error. This chain links TRBV19 with TRBJ2-7, with D unresolved. The CDR3 covers 15 residues. From germline, CDR1 is LNHDA and CDR2 SQIVND (reference sequence). As DNA, the CDR3 is TGTACCAGTAGTACGTCACCCGACCCATCCTACGAGCAGTACTTC. Its protein product is CTSSTSPDPSYEQYF.

With regard to this clonotype: A single base separates this from a much larger clone, so it may be a read error. The V and J genes are TRBV4-3 and TRBJ1-6; D not certain. With 0 bases removed from V and 5 bases from J, the gap between germline ends came to 8 bases. The CDR3 is made up of 15 amino acids. Germline CDR1 is LGHNA and CDR2 is YSLEER. Here the CDR3 reads CASSQEALNNSPLHF. Written as DNA, the CDR3 is TGCGCCAGCAGCCAAGAGGCATTAAATAATTCACCCCTCCACTTT.

Comments on this clonotype: Compared with germline, one end of the junction differs, possibly owing to a read error. V is TRBV6-5 and J is TRBJ2-7, with TRBD2 matching 9 bases. CDR3 length: 15 amino acids. Per germline, CDR1 MNHEY and CDR2 SVGAGI. The CDR3 loop reads CASSALAGALHGQYF. In nucleotides, the CDR3 is TGTGCCAGCAGTGCATTAGCGGGAGCTCTCCACGGGCAGTATTTC.

With regard to this clonotype: This may stem from a read error, because a much larger clone lies one nucleotide away. The chain recombines TRBV5-1 with TRBJ1-3; D may be TRBD1 (6 bases). CDR1 is SGHRS and CDR2 is YFSETQ in the germline V gene. The CDR3 runs to 17 residues. Trimming left V 4 bases short and J 2 bases short, with 19 bases between. CDR3 amino acids: CASSRGGDTAPGNTIYF. In DNA form, the CDR3 reads TGCGCCAGCAGCCGGGGGGGGGACACCGCCCCTGGAAACACCATATATTTT.